This T cell receptor (beta chain) comes out of a study of cytomegalovirus exposure and HLA in healthy donors. This clone was recorded a few times. V dropped 4 bases and J dropped 7; count of bases not matched to a gene: 5. The CDR3 is made up of 13 amino acids. Per germline, CDR1 SGHTS and CDR2 YDEGEE. The PCR used 60 Vbeta and 13 Jbeta primers. Generated by immunoSEQ multiplex PCR, the TCRdb table keeps only in-frame clones and is missing some. Among 100,000 to 150,000 clones listed, about 8% were seen once. This chain uses TRBV5-8 with TRBJ1-5; 7 positions match TRBD1. This clonotype was sampled from a middle-aged woman in good health and CMV-seropositive. Sequencing was done on a sample of PBMCs. The CDR3 nucleotides read TGTGCCAGCAGCCGAGACAGGGCCCAGCCCCAGCATTTT. Translated: CASSRDRAQPQHF.